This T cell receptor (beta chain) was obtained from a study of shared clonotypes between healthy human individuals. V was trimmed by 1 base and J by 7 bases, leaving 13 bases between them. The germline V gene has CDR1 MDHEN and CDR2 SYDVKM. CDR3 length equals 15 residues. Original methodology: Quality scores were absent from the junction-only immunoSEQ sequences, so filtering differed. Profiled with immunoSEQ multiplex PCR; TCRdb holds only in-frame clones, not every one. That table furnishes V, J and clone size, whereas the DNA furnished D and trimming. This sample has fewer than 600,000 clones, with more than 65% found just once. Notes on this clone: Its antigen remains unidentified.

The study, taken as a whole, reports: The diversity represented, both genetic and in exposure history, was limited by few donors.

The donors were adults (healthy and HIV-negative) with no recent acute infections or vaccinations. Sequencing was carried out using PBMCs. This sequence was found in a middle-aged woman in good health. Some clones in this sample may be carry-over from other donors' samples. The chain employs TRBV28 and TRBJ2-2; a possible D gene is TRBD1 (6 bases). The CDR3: CASSLLQGNGGELFF. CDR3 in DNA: TGTGCCAGCAGTTTATTACAGGGCAATGGCGGGGAGCTGTTTTTT.